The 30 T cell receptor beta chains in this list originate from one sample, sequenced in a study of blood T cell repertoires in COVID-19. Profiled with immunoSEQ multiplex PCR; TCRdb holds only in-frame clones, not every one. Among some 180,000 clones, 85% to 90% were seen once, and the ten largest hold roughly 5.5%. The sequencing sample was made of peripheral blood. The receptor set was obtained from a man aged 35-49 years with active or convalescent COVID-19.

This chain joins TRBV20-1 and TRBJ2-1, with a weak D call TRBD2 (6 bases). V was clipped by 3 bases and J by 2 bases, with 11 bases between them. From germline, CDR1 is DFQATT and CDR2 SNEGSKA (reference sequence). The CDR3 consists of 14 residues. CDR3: CSASISGPYNEQFF. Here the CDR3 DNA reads TGCAGTGCTAGTATTAGCGGTCCCTACAATGAGCAGTTCTTC.

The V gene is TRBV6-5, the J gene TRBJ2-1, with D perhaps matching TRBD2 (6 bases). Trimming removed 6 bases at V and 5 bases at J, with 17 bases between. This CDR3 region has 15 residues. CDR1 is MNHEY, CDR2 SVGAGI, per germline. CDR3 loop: CASSRGLSRNNEQFF. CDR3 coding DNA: TGTGCCAGCAGCCGGGGACTCTCCCGAAACAATGAGCAGTTCTTC.

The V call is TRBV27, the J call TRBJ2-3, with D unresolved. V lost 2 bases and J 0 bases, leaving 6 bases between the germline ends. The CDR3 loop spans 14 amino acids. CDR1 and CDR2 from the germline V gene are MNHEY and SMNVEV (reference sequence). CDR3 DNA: TGTGCCAGCAGTTTAGAAGCTAGCACAGATACGCAGTATTTT. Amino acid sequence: CASSLEASTDTQYF.

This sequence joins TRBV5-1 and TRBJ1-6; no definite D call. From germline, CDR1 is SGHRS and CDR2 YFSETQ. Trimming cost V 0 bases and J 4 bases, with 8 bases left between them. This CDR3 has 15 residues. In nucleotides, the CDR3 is TGCGCCAGCAGCTTGGATTCGGGGTATAATTCACCCCTCCACTTT. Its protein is CASSLDSGYNSPLHF.

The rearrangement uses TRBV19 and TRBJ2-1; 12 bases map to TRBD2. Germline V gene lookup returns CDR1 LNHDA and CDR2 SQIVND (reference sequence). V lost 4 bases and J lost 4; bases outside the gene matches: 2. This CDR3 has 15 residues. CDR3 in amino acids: CASSTSGGVYNEQFF. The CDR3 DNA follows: TGTGCCAGTAGTACTAGCGGGGGGGTGTACAATGAGCAGTTCTTC.

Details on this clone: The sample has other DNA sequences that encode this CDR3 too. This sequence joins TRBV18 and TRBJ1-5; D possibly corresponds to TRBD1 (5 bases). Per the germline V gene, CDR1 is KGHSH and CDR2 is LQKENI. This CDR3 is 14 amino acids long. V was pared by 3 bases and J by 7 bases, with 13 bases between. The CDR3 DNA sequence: TGTGCCAGCTCACCGGGGCAGGGATACCAGCCCCAGCATTTT. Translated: CASSPGQGYQPQHF.

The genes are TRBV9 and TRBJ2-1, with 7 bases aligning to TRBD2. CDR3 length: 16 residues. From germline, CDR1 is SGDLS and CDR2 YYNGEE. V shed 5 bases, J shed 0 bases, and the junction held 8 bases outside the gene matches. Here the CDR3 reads CASRPSGESSYNEQFF. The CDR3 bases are TGTGCCAGCAGACCTAGCGGCGAGAGCTCCTACAATGAGCAGTTCTTC.

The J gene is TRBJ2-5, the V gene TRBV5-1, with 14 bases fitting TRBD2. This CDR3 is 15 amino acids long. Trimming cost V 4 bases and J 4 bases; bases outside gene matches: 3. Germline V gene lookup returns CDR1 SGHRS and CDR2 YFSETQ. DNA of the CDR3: TGCGCCAGCAGCGGGACTAGCGGGGGTTTAGAGACCCAGTACTTC. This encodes CASSGTSGGLETQYF.

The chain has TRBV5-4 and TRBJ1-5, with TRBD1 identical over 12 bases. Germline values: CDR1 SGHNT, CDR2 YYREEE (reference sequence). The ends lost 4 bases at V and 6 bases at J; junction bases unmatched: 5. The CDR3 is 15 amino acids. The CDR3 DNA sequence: TGTGCCAGCAGCGCGGGACAGGGGGCGGGTCAGCCCCAGCATTTT. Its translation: CASSAGQGAGQPQHF.

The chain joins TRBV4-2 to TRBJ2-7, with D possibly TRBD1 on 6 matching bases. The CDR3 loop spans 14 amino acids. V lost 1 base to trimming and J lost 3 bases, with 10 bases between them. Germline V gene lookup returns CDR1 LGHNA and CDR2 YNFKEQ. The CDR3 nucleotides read TGTGCCAGCAGCCAAGGGACAGACAACTACGAGCAGTACTTC. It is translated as CASSQGTDNYEQYF.

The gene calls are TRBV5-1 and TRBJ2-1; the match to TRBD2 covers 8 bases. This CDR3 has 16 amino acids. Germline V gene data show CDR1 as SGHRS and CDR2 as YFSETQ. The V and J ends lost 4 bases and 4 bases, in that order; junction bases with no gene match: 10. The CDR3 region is CASSLPTGLGYNEQFF. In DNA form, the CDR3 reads TGCGCCAGCAGCCTACCAACGGGACTAGGATACAATGAGCAGTTCTTC.

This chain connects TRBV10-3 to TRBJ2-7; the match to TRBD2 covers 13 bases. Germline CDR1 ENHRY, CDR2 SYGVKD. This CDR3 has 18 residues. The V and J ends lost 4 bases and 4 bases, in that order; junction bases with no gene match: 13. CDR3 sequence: CAISGTGDRTSGRYEQYF. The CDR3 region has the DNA TGTGCCATCAGTGGGACAGGGGATCGGACTAGCGGGAGATACGAGCAGTACTTC.

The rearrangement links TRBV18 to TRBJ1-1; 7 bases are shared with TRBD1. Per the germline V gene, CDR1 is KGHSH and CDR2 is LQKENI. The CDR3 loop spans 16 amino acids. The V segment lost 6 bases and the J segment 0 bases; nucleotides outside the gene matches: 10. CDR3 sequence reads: CASSPNRGSMNTEAFF. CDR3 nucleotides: TGTGCCAGCTCTCCTAACAGGGGTTCCATGAACACTGAAGCTTTCTTT.

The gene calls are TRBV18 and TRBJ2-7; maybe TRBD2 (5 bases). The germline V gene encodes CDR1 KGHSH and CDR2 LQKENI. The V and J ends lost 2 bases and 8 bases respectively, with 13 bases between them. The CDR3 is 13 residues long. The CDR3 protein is CASSPEVTGKQYF. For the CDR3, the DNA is TGTGCCAGCTCACCAGAGGTAACGGGAAAGCAGTACTTC.

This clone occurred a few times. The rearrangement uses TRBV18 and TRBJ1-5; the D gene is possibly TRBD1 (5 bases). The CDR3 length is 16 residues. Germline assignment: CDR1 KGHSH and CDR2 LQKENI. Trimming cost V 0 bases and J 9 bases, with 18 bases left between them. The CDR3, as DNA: TGTGCCAGCTCACCACCGGCGGCGATCGGGGGTGGGCCCCAGCATTTT. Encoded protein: CASSPPAAIGGGPQHF.

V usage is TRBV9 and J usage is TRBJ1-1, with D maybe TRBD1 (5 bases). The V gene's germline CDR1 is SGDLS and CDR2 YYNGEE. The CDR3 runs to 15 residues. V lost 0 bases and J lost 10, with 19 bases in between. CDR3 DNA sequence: TGTGCCAGCAGCGTAGGACAGAGTCATGACCCCGGAGCTTTCTTT. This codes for CASSVGQSHDPGAFF.

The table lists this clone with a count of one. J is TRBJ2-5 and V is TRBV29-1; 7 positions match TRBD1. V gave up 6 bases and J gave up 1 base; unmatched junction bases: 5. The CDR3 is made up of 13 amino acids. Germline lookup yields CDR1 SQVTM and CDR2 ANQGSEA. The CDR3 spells CSVNPGGQETQYF. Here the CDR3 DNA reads TGCAGCGTAAATCCAGGGGGCCAAGAGACCCAGTACTTC. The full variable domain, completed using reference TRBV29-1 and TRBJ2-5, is SAVISQKPSRDICQRGTSLTIQCQVDSQVTMMFWYRQQPGQSLTLIATANQGSEATYESGFVIDKFPISRPNLTFSTLTVSNMSPEDSSIYLCSVNPGGQETQYFGPGTRLLVL.

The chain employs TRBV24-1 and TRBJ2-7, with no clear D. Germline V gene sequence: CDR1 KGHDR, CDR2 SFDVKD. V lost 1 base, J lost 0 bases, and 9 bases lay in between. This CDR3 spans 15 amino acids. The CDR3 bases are TGTGCCACCAGTGATTTCCGCAGGAACTCCTACGAGCAGTACTTC. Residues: CATSDFRRNSYEQYF.

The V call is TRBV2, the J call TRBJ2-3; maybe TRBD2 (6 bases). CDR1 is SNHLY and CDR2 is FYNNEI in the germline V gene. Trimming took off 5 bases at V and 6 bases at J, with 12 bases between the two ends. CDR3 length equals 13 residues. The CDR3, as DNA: TGTGCCAGCAGTTTGGGTAGCGGTGATACGCAGTATTTT. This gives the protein CASSLGSGDTQYF.

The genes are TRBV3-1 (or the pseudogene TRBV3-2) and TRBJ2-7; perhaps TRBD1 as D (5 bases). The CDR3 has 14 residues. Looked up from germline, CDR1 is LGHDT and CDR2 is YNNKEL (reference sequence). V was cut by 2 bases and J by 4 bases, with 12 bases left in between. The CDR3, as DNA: TGTGCCAGCAGCCAACAGGGTCGGCCTTACGAGCAGTACTTC. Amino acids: CASSQQGRPYEQYF.

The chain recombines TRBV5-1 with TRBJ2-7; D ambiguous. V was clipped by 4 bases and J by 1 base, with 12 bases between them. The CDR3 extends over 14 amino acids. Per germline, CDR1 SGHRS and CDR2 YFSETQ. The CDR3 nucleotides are TGCGCCAGCAGCAGGAAAACAGATTCCTACGAGCAGTACTTC. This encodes CASSRKTDSYEQYF. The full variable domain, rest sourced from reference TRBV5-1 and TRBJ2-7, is KAGVTQTPRYLIKTRGQQVTLSCSPISGHRSVSWYQQTPGQGLQFLFEYFSETQRNKGNFPGRFSGRQFSNSRSEMNVSTLELGDSALYLCASSRKTDSYEQYFGPGTRLTVT.

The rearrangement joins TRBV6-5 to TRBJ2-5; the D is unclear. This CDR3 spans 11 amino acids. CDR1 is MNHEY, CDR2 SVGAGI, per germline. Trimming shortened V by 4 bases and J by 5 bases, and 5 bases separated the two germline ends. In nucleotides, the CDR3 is TGTGCCAGCAGTTCCAGGGAGACCCAGTACTTC. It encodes CASSSRETQYF.

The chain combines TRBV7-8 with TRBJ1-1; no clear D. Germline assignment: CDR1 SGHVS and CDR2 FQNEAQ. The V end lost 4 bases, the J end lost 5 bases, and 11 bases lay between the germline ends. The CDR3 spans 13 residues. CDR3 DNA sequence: TGTGCCAGCAGCTCCGGGGTGGGGACTGAAGCTTTCTTT. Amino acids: CASSSGVGTEAFF.

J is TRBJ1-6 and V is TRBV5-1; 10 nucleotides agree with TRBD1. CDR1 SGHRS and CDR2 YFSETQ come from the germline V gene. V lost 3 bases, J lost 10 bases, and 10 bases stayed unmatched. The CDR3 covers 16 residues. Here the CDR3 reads CASSSGTGDPRSPLHF. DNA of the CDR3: TGCGCCAGCAGCTCGGGGACAGGGGACCCGAGGTCACCCCTCCACTTT.

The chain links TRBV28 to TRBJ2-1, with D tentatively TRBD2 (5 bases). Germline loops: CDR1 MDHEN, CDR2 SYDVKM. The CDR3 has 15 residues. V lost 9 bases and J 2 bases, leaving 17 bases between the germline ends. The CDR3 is CASLTRGVAYNEQFF. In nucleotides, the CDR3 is TGTGCCAGTCTAACACGGGGAGTAGCCTACAATGAGCAGTTCTTC.

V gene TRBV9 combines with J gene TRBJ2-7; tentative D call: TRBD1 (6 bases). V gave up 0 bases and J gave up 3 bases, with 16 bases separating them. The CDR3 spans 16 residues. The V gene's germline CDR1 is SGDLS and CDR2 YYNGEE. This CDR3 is CASSVGDKVTSYEQYF. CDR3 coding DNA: TGTGCCAGCAGCGTAGGGGACAAAGTGACAAGCTACGAGCAGTACTTC.

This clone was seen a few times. The DNA for the CDR3 is TGTGCCAGCAGCGGCCTAGCGGGGGGGTACAATGAGCAGTTCTTC. This codes for CASSGLAGGYNEQFF. This chain links TRBV6-5 with TRBJ2-1; TRBD2 aligns across 12 bases. Trimming cost V 6 bases and J 4 bases; bases outside gene matches: 4. Germline CDR1 MNHEY, CDR2 SVGAGI. CDR3 length: 15 residues.

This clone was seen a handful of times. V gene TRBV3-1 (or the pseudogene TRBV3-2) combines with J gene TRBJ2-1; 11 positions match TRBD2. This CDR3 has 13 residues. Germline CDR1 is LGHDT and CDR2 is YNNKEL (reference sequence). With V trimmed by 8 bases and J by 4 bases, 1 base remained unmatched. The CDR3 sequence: CASRTSGYNEQFF. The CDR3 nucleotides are TGTGCCAGCCGGACTAGCGGGTACAATGAGCAGTTCTTC.

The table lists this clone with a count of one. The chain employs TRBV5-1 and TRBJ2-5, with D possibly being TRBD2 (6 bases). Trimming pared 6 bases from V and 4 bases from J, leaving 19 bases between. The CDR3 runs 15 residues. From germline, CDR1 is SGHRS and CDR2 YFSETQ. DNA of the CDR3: TGCGCCAGCATGGTATCAGGGAGGAACGGAGAGACCCAGTACTTC. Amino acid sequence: CASMVSGRNGETQYF.

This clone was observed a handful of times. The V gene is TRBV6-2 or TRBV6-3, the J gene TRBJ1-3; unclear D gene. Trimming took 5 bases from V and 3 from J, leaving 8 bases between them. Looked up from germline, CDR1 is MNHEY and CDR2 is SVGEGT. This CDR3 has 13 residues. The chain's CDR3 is CASSLPGGNTIYF. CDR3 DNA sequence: TGTGCCAGCAGTCTGCCGGGTGGAAACACCATATATTTT.